The clone carrying this T cell receptor (beta chain) came up a few times. This record comes from a study of identical twins. TCRdb processed the 5' RACE reads anew with MiXCR; each CDR3 protein has one entry. The table records around 680,000 distinct CDR3 sequences, over 8.5% of them present only once. This sample also belongs to another study, concerning yellow fever vaccine responses in identical twins.

This receptor was identified in a woman aged 18-29 years in good health. Sequenced: PBMCs.

For the CDR3, the DNA is TGTGCCAGCAGTTTTGATTCCAGGAGATCGAGCACAGATACGCAGTATTTT. This sequence encodes CASSFDSRRSSTDTQYF. The chain combines TRBV27 with TRBJ2-3; D gene unclear. V lost 3 bases and J lost 0, with 16 bases in between. Germline V gene sequence: CDR1 MNHEY, CDR2 SMNVEV (reference sequence). CDR3 length: 17 residues.